The source of this T cell receptor beta chain is a study of blood T cells in healthy people across ages. Study outcomes and limitations: There were more naive CD4+ cells and higher diversity in long-lived donors than in aged donors. PBMC samples, being unsorted, prevented any conclusive comparison of naive and antigen-experienced cells.

Extraction yielded at least 5.5 micrograms of total RNA per sample. Regarding this clonotype: Its antigen is still unknown.

Together with a sample-barcoded 5' primer, a J-beta primer mix was included in a second PCR lasting about 7 to 12 cycles. Each CDR3 protein is one row after TCRdb ran MiXCR on the 5' RACE reads. The sample consists of 1.5 million to 2 million distinct CDR3 sequences, roughly 49% of them appearing once. J gave up 3 bases and V 0 bases, and 3 bases lay outside the gene matches. Germline V CDR1 and CDR2: LGHNA, YSLEER. The CDR3 loop spans 15 amino acids. The sequencing input was blood. This chain joins TRBV4-3 and TRBJ2-7; TRBD2 matches at 9 bases. The TCR was taken from a woman between 35 and 50 years old in good health. The DNA of the CDR3 is TGCGCCAGCAGCCAAGATACTAGCGGGCTCTACGAGCAGTACTTC. Protein: CASSQDTSGLYEQYF.